These 25 T cell receptor beta chains were all obtained from the same sample, sequenced in a study of cytomegalovirus exposure and HLA in healthy donors. PCR used 60 Vbeta primers and 13 Jbeta primers. Clones were read by immunoSEQ multiplex PCR, and TCRdb kept only the in-frame ones, dropping some. The sample holds roughly 200,000 clones, about 69% seen once. The sample consisted of PBMCs. Receptors originate from a male donor in good health and CMV-seronegative.

The chain uses TRBV29-1 and TRBJ2-3; D gene uncertain. The CDR3 runs 14 residues. Germline lookup yields CDR1 SQVTM and CDR2 ANQGSEA. V dropped 0 bases and J dropped 3 bases, with 10 bases sitting between them. CDR3 bases: TGCAGCGTTGAAGATCGCGGCAGTACAGATACGCAGTATTTT. Its translation: CSVEDRGSTDTQYF.

V and J are TRBV11-2 and TRBJ2-1; a weak D match, TRBD2 (5 bases). V was pared by 7 bases and J by 0 bases, with 10 bases between. Per the germline V gene, CDR1 is SGHAT and CDR2 is FQNNGV. This CDR3 contains 14 residues. The CDR3 coding sequence is TGTGCCAGCACCCCGGGGTACTCCTACAATGAGCAGTTCTTC. Encoded protein: CASTPGYSYNEQFF.

The chain recombines TRBV9 with TRBJ1-5, with D possibly being TRBD1 (5 bases). Germline V gene lookup returns CDR1 SGDLS and CDR2 YYNGEE. This CDR3 is built from 14 residues. V was shortened by 2 bases and J by 7 bases, with 13 bases between the two germline ends. CDR3 nucleotides: TGTGCCAGCAGCGTGGGCAGGGTGGGCCAGCCCCAGCATTTT. This gives the protein CASSVGRVGQPQHF. The entire variable domain, with the rest obtained from reference TRBV9 and TRBJ1-5, is as follows: DSGVTQTPKHLITATGQRVTLRCSPRSGDLSVYWYQQSLDQGLQFLIQYYNGEERAKGNILERFSAQQFPDLHSELNLSSLELGDSALYFCASSVGRVGQPQHFGDGTRLSIL.

This clone showed up just once. This chain links TRBV19 with TRBJ2-3; the D is unclear. This CDR3 contains 13 residues. The V and J ends lost 5 bases and 0 bases respectively, with 6 bases between them. Per germline, CDR1 LNHDA and CDR2 SQIVND (reference sequence). This chain's CDR3 is CASSLTSTDTQYF. The CDR3, as DNA: TGTGCCAGTAGTTTGACTAGCACAGATACGCAGTATTTT.

This clone was counted a few times. V gene TRBV10-3 combines with J gene TRBJ1-5; 7 bases align to TRBD1. This CDR3 is 16 amino acids long. The germline gives CDR1 ENHRY, CDR2 SYGVKD. J lost 1 base, V lost 4 bases, and 7 bases had no gene match. Here the CDR3 DNA reads TGTGCCATCAGTGGGGGGGCAGGGGGGAGCAATCAGCCCCAGCATTTT. Its translation is CAISGGAGGSNQPQHF.

The chain joins TRBV28 to TRBJ2-7; D gene uncertain. The CDR3 spans 12 residues. The ends were cut back, 6 bases at V and 0 bases at J, with 6 bases in the middle. The germline gives CDR1 MDHEN, CDR2 SYDVKM. CDR3 amino acids: CASRPSSYEQYF. The CDR3 DNA follows: TGTGCCAGCAGGCCGAGCTCCTACGAGCAGTACTTC.

The gene calls are TRBV28 and TRBJ2-2, with TRBD1 matching over 9 bases. J lost 4 bases, V lost 9 bases, and 3 bases had no gene match. Germline V gene sequence: CDR1 MDHEN, CDR2 SYDVKM. The CDR3 has 13 amino acids. As DNA, the CDR3 is TGTGCCAGTACAGGGGGCAGCACCGGGGAGCTGTTTTTT. Encoded protein: CASTGGSTGELFF.

Of note for this clone: This sample includes further DNA sequences coding for the same CDR3. The rearrangement uses TRBV20-1 and TRBJ2-7; perhaps TRBD1 as D (6 bases). CDR1 and CDR2 from the germline V gene are DFQATT and SNEGSKA (reference sequence). Trimming took 6 bases from V and 3 from J, leaving 9 bases between them. The CDR3 covers 11 residues. DNA of the CDR3: TGCAGTGCCCCGGACAGCTACGAGCAGTACTTC. Its protein product is CSAPDSYEQYF.

In its sample, this clone was seen a few times. The chain uses TRBV4-1 and TRBJ2-1, with 7 bases identical to TRBD2. The germline CDR1 and CDR2 sequences are MGHRA and YSYEKL. Unmatched junction bases numbered 7, after V lost 0 bases and J lost 2 bases. The CDR3 length is 17 residues. The CDR3, as DNA: TGCGCCAGCAGCCAAGATTATCTAGCGGACACCTACAATGAGCAGTTCTTC. Protein: CASSQDYLADTYNEQFF.

The chain employs TRBV2 and TRBJ1-2, with a possible D match to TRBD1 (6 bases). The CDR3 runs 11 residues. CDR1 is SNHLY and CDR2 is FYNNEI in the germline V gene. V shed 5 bases and J shed 9 bases, with 10 bases lying between them. The CDR3 DNA is TGTGCCAGCAGTAACAGGGTTCGCTACACCTTC. Its protein is CASSNRVRYTF.

V gene TRBV9 combines with J gene TRBJ2-5, with 7 bases matching TRBD1. After removal of 3 bases from V and 4 bases from J, the junction contained 6 bases not matched to a gene. The CDR3 has 14 amino acids. CDR1 and CDR2 (germline): SGDLS, YYNGEE. CDR3 amino acids: CASSATGPIETQYF. CDR3 nucleotide sequence: TGTGCCAGCAGCGCGACAGGGCCCATAGAGACCCAGTACTTC.

This clone was counted between two and nine times. This chain uses TRBV11-2 with TRBJ1-1, with 7 positions matching TRBD1. CDR3 length: 14 residues. CDR1 and CDR2 from the germline V gene are SGHAT and FQNNGV. With V trimmed by 1 base and J by 6 bases, 5 bases remained unmatched. CDR3 sequence: CASSLAQGVAEAFF. In DNA form, the CDR3 reads TGTGCCAGCAGCTTAGCGCAGGGGGTAGCTGAAGCTTTCTTT.

The J gene is TRBJ2-7, the V gene TRBV7-8; 12 bases agree with TRBD1. Trimming took 5 bases from V and 8 from J; bases not matched to a gene: 10. Germline-derived CDR1 and CDR2 are SGHVS and FQNEAQ. This CDR3 contains 15 residues. The DNA for the CDR3 is TGTGCCAGCAGCCGACCCGGGACAGGGGGCGTTCAGCAGTACTTC. It is translated as CASSRPGTGGVQQYF.

The CDR3 DNA follows: TGCAGCGTACGCACGGGCAATCAGCCCCAGCATTTT. Translating it yields CSVRTGNQPQHF. The chain joins TRBV29-1 to TRBJ1-5; D is unclear. CDR3 length: 12 residues. V shed 6 bases and J shed 2 bases, with 8 bases lying between them. Germline V lookup: CDR1 SQVTM, CDR2 ANQGSEA.

This sequence joins TRBV19 and TRBJ2-1; 13 bases are shared with TRBD2. The length of the CDR3 is 20 residues. Germline assignment: CDR1 LNHDA and CDR2 SQIVND (reference sequence). V shed 3 bases and J 4 bases; nucleotides not matched to a gene: 15. CDR3 nucleotides: TGTGCCAGTAGTATGAACGGACTAGCGGGAGTTGGTGCGAGGTACAATGAGCAGTTCTTC. This translates into CASSMNGLAGVGARYNEQFF.

This clone was seen a single time. The rearrangement uses TRBV6-1 and TRBJ2-3, with no clear D. CDR3 length: 10 amino acids. With 6 bases removed from V and 6 bases from J, the gap between germline ends came to 4 bases. In germline, CDR1 is MNHNS, CDR2 SASEGT. The CDR3 DNA reads as TGTGCCAGCAGGAGGGATACGCAGTATTTT. Its translation: CASRRDTQYF.

The genes are TRBV5-1 and TRBJ2-1; D call uncertain. Per the germline V gene, CDR1 is SGHRS and CDR2 is YFSETQ. The V gene lost 7 bases and the J gene lost 0 bases, with 14 bases spanning the gap. CDR3 length equals 15 residues. CDR3 in amino acids: CASFYFSNSYNEQFF. For the CDR3, the DNA is TGCGCCAGCTTCTACTTTTCCAACTCCTACAATGAGCAGTTCTTC.

V gene TRBV12-5 combines with J gene TRBJ2-1; TRBD2 is a possible D gene (5 bases). Trimming shortened V by 6 bases and J by 3 bases, and 21 bases separated the two germline ends. The CDR3 contains 17 residues. The germline CDR1 and CDR2 sequences are LGHNT and FRNRAP. In nucleotides, the CDR3 is TGTGCTAGTGGCTGGCATGTCGAGCGGCCGAACTACAATGAGCAGTTCTTC. As protein: CASGWHVERPNYNEQFF.

This clone occurred a few times. The chain recombines TRBV5-1 with TRBJ2-7; D is perhaps TRBD2 (6 bases). This CDR3 region has 14 residues. CDR1 and CDR2 (germline): SGHRS, YFSETQ. Trimming left V 0 bases short and J 4 bases short, with 11 bases between. The CDR3 reads CASSLEMGGYEQYF. CDR3 DNA: TGCGCCAGCAGCTTGGAAATGGGAGGATACGAGCAGTACTTC. Drawing the rest from reference TRBV5-1 and TRBJ2-7, the complete variable domain is KAGVTQTPRYLIKTRGQQVTLSCSPISGHRSVSWYQQTPGQGLQFLFEYFSETQRNKGNFPGRFSGRQFSNSRSEMNVSTLELGDSALYLCASSLEMGGYEQYFGPGTRLTVT.

The rearrangement uses TRBV6-5 and TRBJ1-1; TRBD1 aligns across 7 bases. V shed 6 bases, J shed 0 bases, and the junction held 7 bases outside the gene matches. Germline loops: CDR1 MNHEY, CDR2 SVGAGI. This CDR3 comprises 15 residues. Here the CDR3 reads CASSHRGTVNTEAFF. In nucleotides, the CDR3 is TGTGCCAGCAGCCATCGAGGGACAGTGAACACTGAAGCTTTCTTT.

V and J are TRBV6-1 and TRBJ2-7; 11 bases line up with TRBD2. Per germline, CDR1 MNHNS and CDR2 SASEGT. Germline trimming cut 3 bases from V and 3 bases from J; bases unmatched to any gene: 4. The CDR3 extends over 15 amino acids. CDR3 in amino acids: CASSEASGGYYEQYF. The DNA of the CDR3 is TGTGCCAGCAGTGAGGCTAGCGGGGGGTACTACGAGCAGTACTTC.

The chain carries TRBV5-1 and TRBJ2-7; 13 bases are shared with TRBD2. Germline V gene sequence: CDR1 SGHRS, CDR2 YFSETQ. V lost 3 bases, J lost 5 bases, and 8 bases stayed unmatched. This CDR3 region has 16 residues. The DNA for the CDR3 is TGCGCCAGCAGCTGGACTAGCGGGAGTCTTATACACGAGCAGTACTTC. It is translated as CASSWTSGSLIHEQYF.

This sequence joins TRBV14 and TRBJ2-7; D is unresolved. V gave up 3 bases and J gave up 0 bases, with 3 bases separating them. Germline values: CDR1 SGHDN, CDR2 FVKESK. This CDR3 contains 12 residues. The CDR3 bases are TGTGCCAGCAGCCACCTCTCCTACGAGCAGTACTTC. Protein: CASSHLSYEQYF.

The chain employs TRBV27 and TRBJ1-6; TRBD1 agrees at 9 bases. Germline lookup yields CDR1 MNHEY and CDR2 SMNVEV (reference sequence). Trimming at V came to 5 bases and at J to 9 bases, leaving 2 bases not matched to a gene. This CDR3 region has 13 residues. The CDR3 loop reads CASSMGQGSPLHF. CDR3 DNA sequence: TGTGCCAGCAGTATGGGACAGGGTTCACCCCTCCACTTT.

The gene calls are TRBV7-2 and TRBJ1-4, with TRBD1 identical over 7 bases. The CDR3 has 14 residues. In germline, CDR1 is SGHTA, CDR2 FQGNSA. V shed 5 bases, J shed 6 bases, and the junction held 6 bases outside the gene matches. The CDR3 DNA is TGTGCCAGCAGCCAGGGGGGTCTCGATGAAAAACTGTTTTTT. Translated: CASSQGGLDEKLFF.